This TCR beta chain emerged from a study of T cell repertoires in cytomegalovirus infection. At the level of the study: Recently identified HLA-C-restricted CMV epitopes were among the peptides used. Indicated by public TCR beta signatures were CMV infection and matching HLA type.

This clonotype was seen a handful of times. Its specificity is unknown. Via MiXCR, TCRdb re-called the reads, giving one row per CDR3 protein. Here the sample spans 750,000 to 900,000 distinct CDR3 sequences, roughly 28% being singletons. Findings of the study overall: Frequencies of public TCR beta families were cumulated, and this identified carriers of CMV plus the relevant HLA. The ex vivo response showed dominance by HLA-C-restricted CMV-specific TCR beta clonotypes.

The V and J ends lost 0 bases and 2 bases respectively, with 4 bases between them. There are 14 residues in the CDR3. Germline loops: CDR1 MGHRA, CDR2 YSYEKL. This clonotype was obtained from a human donor in good health (CMV status not recorded). Some clones in this sample may be carry-over from other donors' samples. The chain couples TRBV4-1 to TRBJ2-2; no reliable D call. The sample here was cultured CD8+ T cells from PBMCs, taken from culture after CMV antigen stimulation. The CDR3 DNA reads as TGCGCCAGCAGCCAAGAGTACAACACCGGGGAGCTGTTTTTT. It encodes CASSQEYNTGELFF.